The 14 T cell receptor beta chains presented below share a single source sample, sequenced in a study of blood T cell repertoires in COVID-19. The data were produced by immunoSEQ multiplex PCR, yet TCRdb's version contains in-frame clones alone and is incomplete. The data contain about 260,000 clones, 75% to 90% of them singletons. The sequencing sample was made of peripheral blood. These receptors came from a man in his thirties or forties with active or convalescent COVID-19.

This rearrangement joins TRBV11-2 to TRBJ2-1; 11 positions agree with TRBD2. After removal of 4 bases from V and 9 bases from J, the junction contained 8 bases not matched to a gene. Per the germline V gene, CDR1 is SGHAT and CDR2 is FQNNGV. This CDR3 has 15 amino acids. The chain's CDR3 is CASSSGSGGAREQFF. CDR3 DNA: TGTGCCAGCAGCTCAGGTAGCGGGGGGGCCCGTGAGCAGTTCTTC.

This rearrangement joins TRBV7-3 to TRBJ2-3; D is unclear. Looked up from germline, CDR1 is SGHTA and CDR2 is FQGTGA. Trimming took 1 base from V and 0 from J, leaving 5 bases between them. The CDR3 runs 14 residues. DNA for the CDR3: TGTGCCAGCAGCTTAAGGGCTAGCACAGATACGCAGTATTTT. It specifies CASSLRASTDTQYF.

A few counts support this clone. V usage is TRBV6-1 and J usage is TRBJ2-4, with a weak D call TRBD1 (6 bases). Germline loops: CDR1 MNHNS, CDR2 SASEGT. V dropped 4 bases and J dropped 6 bases, with 19 bases sitting between them. This CDR3 has 16 amino acids. The CDR3 bases are TGTGCCAGCAGTGGCGCCCAGGGGATCGGCTCAAACATTCAGTACTTC. Protein product: CASSGAQGIGSNIQYF.

The rearrangement joins TRBV5-4 to TRBJ1-2, with 9 bases that match TRBD1. With 4 bases clipped from V and 4 bases from J, the junction kept 8 bases outside the gene matches. The CDR3 is 15 residues long. The germline V gene encodes CDR1 SGHNT and CDR2 YYREEE (reference sequence). Here the CDR3 reads CASSTGQGPFYGYTF. In DNA, the CDR3 is TGTGCCAGCAGCACTGGACAGGGGCCGTTCTATGGCTACACCTTC.

The chain joins TRBV5-1 to TRBJ1-1, with a tentative D call TRBD1 (6 bases). Looked up from germline, CDR1 is SGHRS and CDR2 is YFSETQ. V was clipped by 4 bases and J by 11 bases, with 21 bases between them. This CDR3 contains 14 residues. CDR3 in amino acids: CASSRTEGVRKAFF. As DNA, the CDR3 is TGCGCCAGCAGCCGAACCGAGGGGGTGAGAAAGGCTTTCTTT.

The chain is built from TRBV5-6 and TRBJ1-2; D may be TRBD1 (6 bases). The CDR3 extends over 14 amino acids. The V end lost 0 bases, the J end lost 7 bases, and 13 bases lay between the germline ends. Germline V gene sequence: CDR1 SGHDT, CDR2 YYEEEE. This chain's CDR3 is CASSLGGQFGGYTF. The CDR3 DNA is TGTGCCAGCAGCTTGGGGGGGCAGTTTGGTGGCTACACCTTC. Based on the CDR3 plus reference TRBV5-6 and TRBJ1-2, the full variable domain is DAGVTQSPTHLIKTRGQQVTLRCSPKSGHDTVSWYQQALGQGPQFIFQYYEEEERQRGNFPDRFSGHQFPNYSSELNVNALLLGDSALYLCASSLGGQFGGYTFGSGTRLTVV.

The V gene is TRBV7-2, the J gene TRBJ2-3; a weak D match, TRBD2 (6 bases). Germline V gene lookup returns CDR1 SGHTA and CDR2 FQGNSA. The CDR3 loop spans 15 amino acids. Trimming pared 3 bases from V and 0 bases from J, leaving 10 bases between. CDR3 in amino acids: CASSLLGGSTDTQYF. CDR3 nucleotide sequence: TGTGCCAGCAGCTTGCTTGGGGGGAGCACAGATACGCAGTATTTT.

The gene calls are TRBV9 and TRBJ1-2; 8 positions agree with TRBD1. The CDR3 loop spans 15 amino acids. The V gene end was trimmed by 0 bases and the J gene end by 1 base; junction bases not matched to a gene: 2. CDR1 and CDR2 (germline): SGDLS, YYNGEE. The CDR3: CASSVGQGINYGYTF. Written as DNA, the CDR3 is TGTGCCAGCAGCGTAGGACAGGGGATTAACTATGGCTACACCTTC.

The chain combines TRBV21-1 with TRBJ2-4; the table's D gene call, TRBD2, was not cross checked with the DNA. TRBV21-1 is a listed pseudogene. CDR3 length: 19 amino acids. CDR3 in amino acids: CASSKVSGGARSAKNIQYF. The CDR3 DNA reads TGTGCCAGCAGCAAAGTAAGTGGGGGGGCTCGGTCGGCCAAAAACATTCAGTACTTC.

This clone was seen once. The rearrangement uses TRBV7-3 and TRBJ2-7; 9 bases align to TRBD1. The CDR3 length is 16 residues. The germline V gene has CDR1 SGHTA and CDR2 FQGTGA. Losses at the gene ends were 5 bases for V and 1 base for J; bases not matched to a gene: 9. The CDR3 DNA sequence: TGTGCCAGCAGCAACAGGGGGCTCAGATTATCCTACGAGCAGTACTTC. Its protein product is CASSNRGLRLSYEQYF.

The rearrangement joins TRBV20-1 to TRBJ1-1; a weak D match, TRBD1 (5 bases). Per the germline V gene, CDR1 is DFQATT and CDR2 is SNEGSKA (reference sequence). The germline V and J ends were trimmed by 7 bases and 8 bases, with 14 bases remaining between them. The CDR3 consists of 11 residues. Here the CDR3 DNA reads TGCAGTGTGGGAAAGGAGGGGGAAGCTTTCTTT. Residues: CSVGKEGEAFF.

The chain recombines TRBV28 with TRBJ2-3, with 8 bases fitting TRBD2. The J segment lost 5 bases and the V segment lost 10 bases, leaving 14 bases of the junction unmatched. Germline loops: CDR1 MDHEN, CDR2 SYDVKM. The CDR3 runs 15 residues. The CDR3 here is CAIKGAGASEDTQYF. In nucleotides, the CDR3 is TGTGCCATTAAGGGAGCGGGGGCCTCCGAAGATACGCAGTATTTT.

V is TRBV10-2 and J is TRBJ2-1, with 10 bases matching TRBD1. The CDR3 totals 17 residues. Germline values: CDR1 WSHSY, CDR2 SAAADI. The junction had 11 bases not matched to a gene; V was cut back by 4 bases and J by 5 bases. The chain's CDR3 is CASSVDARDRGNNEQFF. Here the CDR3 DNA reads TGCGCCAGCAGTGTAGATGCAAGGGACAGGGGAAACAATGAGCAGTTCTTC.

The chain combines TRBV19 with TRBJ1-2; TRBD1 might be the D (6 bases). Germline V gives CDR1 LNHDA, CDR2 SQIVND (reference sequence). V gave up 6 bases and J gave up 3 bases, with 8 bases separating them. CDR3 length: 12 residues. The CDR3 loop reads CASRQGDYGYTF. The CDR3, as DNA: TGTGCCAGTAGACAGGGCGACTATGGCTACACCTTC.